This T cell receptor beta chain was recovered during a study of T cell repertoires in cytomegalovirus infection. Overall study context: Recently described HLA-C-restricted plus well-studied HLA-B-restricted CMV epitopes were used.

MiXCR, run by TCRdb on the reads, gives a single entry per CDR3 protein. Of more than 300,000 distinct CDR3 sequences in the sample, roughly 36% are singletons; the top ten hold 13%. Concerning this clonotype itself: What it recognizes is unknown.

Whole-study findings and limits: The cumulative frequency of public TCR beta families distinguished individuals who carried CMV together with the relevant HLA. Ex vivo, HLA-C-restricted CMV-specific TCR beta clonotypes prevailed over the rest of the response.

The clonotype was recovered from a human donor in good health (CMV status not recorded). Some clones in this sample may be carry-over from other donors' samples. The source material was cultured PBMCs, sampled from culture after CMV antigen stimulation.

The CDR3 DNA is TGTGCCAGCACCCTCGGACAGGCTTTCGGCGGGGAGCTGTTTTTT. It yields the protein CASTLGQAFGGELFF. The gene calls are TRBV2 and TRBJ2-2, with TRBD1 matching over 7 bases. J gave up 7 bases and V 7 bases, and 12 bases lay outside the gene matches. The germline CDR1 and CDR2 sequences are SNHLY and FYNNEI. The CDR3 totals 15 residues.